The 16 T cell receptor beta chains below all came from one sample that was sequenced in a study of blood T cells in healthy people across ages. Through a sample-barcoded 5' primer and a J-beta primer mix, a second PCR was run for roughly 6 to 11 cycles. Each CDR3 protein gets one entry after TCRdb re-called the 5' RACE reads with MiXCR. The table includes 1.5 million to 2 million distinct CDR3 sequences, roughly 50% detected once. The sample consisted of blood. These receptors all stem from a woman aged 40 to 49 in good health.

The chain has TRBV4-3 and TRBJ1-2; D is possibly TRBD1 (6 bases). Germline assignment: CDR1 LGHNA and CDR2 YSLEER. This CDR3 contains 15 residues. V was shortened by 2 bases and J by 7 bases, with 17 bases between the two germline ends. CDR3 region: CASSQTKGGPGGYTF. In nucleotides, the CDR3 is TGCGCCAGCAGCCAAACAAAGGGGGGGCCAGGTGGCTACACCTTC.

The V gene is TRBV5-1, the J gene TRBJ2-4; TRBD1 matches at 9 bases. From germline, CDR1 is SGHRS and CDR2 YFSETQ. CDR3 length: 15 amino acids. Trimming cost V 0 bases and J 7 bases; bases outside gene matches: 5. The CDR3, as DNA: TGCGCCAGCAGCTTGGTCGGGACAGGGTCGAACATTCAGTACTTC. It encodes CASSLVGTGSNIQYF.

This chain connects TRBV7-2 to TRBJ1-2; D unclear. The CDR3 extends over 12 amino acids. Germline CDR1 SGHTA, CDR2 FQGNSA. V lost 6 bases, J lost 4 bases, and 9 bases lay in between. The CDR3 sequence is CASSKAPYGYTF. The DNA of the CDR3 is TGTGCCAGCAGTAAAGCCCCCTATGGCTACACCTTC.

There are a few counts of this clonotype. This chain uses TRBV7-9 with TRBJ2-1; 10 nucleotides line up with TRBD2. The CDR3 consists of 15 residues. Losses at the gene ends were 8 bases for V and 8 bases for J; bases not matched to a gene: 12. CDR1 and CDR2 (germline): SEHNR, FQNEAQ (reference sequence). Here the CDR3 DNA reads TGTGCCAGCCTATTACTAGCGGGGTTATCCTATGAGCAGTTCTTC. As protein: CASLLLAGLSYEQFF.

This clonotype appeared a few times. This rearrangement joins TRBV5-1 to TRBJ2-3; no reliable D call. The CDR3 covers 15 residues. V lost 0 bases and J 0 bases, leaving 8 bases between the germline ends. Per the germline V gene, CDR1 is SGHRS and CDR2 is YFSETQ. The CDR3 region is CASSLETASTDTQYF. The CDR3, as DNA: TGCGCCAGCAGCTTGGAAACGGCTAGCACAGATACGCAGTATTTT.

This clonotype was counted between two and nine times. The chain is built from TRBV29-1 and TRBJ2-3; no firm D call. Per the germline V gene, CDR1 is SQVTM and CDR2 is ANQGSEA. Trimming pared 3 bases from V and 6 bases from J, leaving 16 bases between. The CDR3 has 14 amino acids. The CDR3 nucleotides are TGCAGCGTTGATTGGTTAGCTGCCCGGGATACGCAGTATTTT. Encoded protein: CSVDWLAARDTQYF.

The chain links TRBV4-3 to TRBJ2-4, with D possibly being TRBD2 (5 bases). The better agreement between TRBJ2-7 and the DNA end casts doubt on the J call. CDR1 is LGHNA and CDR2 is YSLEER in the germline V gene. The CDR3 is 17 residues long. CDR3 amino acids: CASSQDPTRGSLCEQYF. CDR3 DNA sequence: TGCGCCAGCAGCCAAGACCCGACCCGAGGGTCTCTCTGCGAGCAGTACTTC.

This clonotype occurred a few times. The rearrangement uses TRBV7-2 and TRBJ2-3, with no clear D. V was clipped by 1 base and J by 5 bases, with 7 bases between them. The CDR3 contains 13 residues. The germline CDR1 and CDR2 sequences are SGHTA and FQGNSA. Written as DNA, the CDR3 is TGTGCCAGCAGCTTAGTGCCGGTAGATACGCAGTATTTT. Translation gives CASSLVPVDTQYF.

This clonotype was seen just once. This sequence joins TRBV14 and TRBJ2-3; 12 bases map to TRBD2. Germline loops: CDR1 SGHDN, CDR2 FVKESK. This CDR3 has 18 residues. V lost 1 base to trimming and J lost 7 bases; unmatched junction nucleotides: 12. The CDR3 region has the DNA TGTGCCAGCAGCCAAGTCCCACCACTAGCGGGGGGCACTAATACGCAGTATTTT. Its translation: CASSQVPPLAGGTNTQYF.

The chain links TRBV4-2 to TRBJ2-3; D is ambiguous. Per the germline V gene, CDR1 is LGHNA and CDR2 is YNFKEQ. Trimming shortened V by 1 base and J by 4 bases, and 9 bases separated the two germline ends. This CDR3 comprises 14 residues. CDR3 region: CASSQVLPSDTQYF. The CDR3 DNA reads TGTGCCAGCAGCCAAGTTTTACCATCAGATACGCAGTATTTT.

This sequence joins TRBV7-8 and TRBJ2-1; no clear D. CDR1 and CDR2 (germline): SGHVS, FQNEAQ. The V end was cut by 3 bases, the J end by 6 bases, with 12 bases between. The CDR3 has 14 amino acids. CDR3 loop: CASSFDASPNEQFF. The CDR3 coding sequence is TGTGCCAGCAGCTTTGATGCGAGCCCCAATGAGCAGTTCTTC.

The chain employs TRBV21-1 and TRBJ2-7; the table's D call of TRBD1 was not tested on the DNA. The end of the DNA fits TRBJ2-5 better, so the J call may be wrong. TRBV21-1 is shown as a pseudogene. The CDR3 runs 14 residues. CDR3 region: CASSTTGGPQTQYF. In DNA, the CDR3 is TGTGCCAGCAGCACTACAGGGGGGCCCCAGACCCAGTACTTC.

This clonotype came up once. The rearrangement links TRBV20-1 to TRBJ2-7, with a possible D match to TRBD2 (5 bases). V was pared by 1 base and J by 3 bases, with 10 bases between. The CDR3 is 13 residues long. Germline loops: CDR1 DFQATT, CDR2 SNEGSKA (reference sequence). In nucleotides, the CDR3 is TGCAGTGCTAGAGCCCGAGGGTTCTACGAGCAGTACTTC. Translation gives CSARARGFYEQYF.

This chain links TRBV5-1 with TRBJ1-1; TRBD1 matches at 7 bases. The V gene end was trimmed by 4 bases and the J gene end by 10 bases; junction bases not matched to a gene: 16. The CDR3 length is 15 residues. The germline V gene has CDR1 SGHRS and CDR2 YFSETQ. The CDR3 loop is CASSPGTVHLSGAFF. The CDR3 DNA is TGCGCCAGCAGCCCTGGGACAGTCCACCTAAGCGGAGCTTTCTTT. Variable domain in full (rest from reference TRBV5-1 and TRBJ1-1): KAGVTQTPRYLIKTRGQQVTLSCSPISGHRSVSWYQQTPGQGLQFLFEYFSETQRNKGNFPGRFSGRQFSNSRSEMNVSTLELGDSALYLCASSPGTVHLSGAFFGQGTRLTVV.

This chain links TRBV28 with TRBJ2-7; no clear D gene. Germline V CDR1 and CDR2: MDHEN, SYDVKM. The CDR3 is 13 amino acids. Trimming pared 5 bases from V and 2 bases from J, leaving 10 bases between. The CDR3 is CASSPLGTYEQYF. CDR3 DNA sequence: TGTGCCAGCAGTCCCCTAGGGACCTACGAGCAGTACTTC.

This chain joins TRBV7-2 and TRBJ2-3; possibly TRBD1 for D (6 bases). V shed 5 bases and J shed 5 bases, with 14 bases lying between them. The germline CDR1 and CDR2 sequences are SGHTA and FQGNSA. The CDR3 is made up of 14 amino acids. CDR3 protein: CASSRQGRRDTQYF. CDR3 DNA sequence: TGTGCCAGCAGCCGCCAGGGGAGACGAGATACGCAGTATTTT. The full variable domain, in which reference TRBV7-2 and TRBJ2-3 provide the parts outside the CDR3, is GAGVSQSPSNKVTEKGKDVELRCDPISGHTALYWYRQSLGQGLEFLIYFQGNSAPDKSGLPSDRFSAERTGGSVSTLTIQRTQQEDSAVYLCASSRQGRRDTQYFGPGTRLTVL.